The entry that follows covers one TCR beta chain sequence. Its specificity is not known. The junction does not match germline at one end; this may be a read error. These data are taken from a study of tumor-infiltrating lymphocytes in primary liver carcinoma. Findings and limits, study-wide: Researchers found tumor-adjacent and tumor-blood pairs overlapped less than tumor region pairs.

CDR1 SGHRS and CDR2 YFSETQ come from the germline V gene. This CDR3 has 16 residues. Both RNA and DNA were isolated together from roughly 20-30 mg of bulk tissue that had not been sorted. TCR beta cDNA was made from 500 ng total RNA with a constant-region primer. TCR beta libraries came from three nested multiplex PCR rounds using slightly modified ARM-PCR. Running ten to eleven cycles apiece, the first two PCR rounds relied on TRBV1-TRBV30 forward primers together with a C-beta reverse primer. A single record per CDR3 protein comes from TCRdb applying MiXCR to the multiplex PCR reads. The table includes 75,000 to 80,000 distinct CDR3 sequences, 69% detected once.

This sequence joins TRBV5-1 and TRBJ2-6; 7 positions agree with TRBD1. This sequence was found in a man between 35 and 55 years old with primary liver carcinoma and hepatitis B virus infection. The sequenced sample consisted of tumor-adjacent normal liver tissue. The CDR3 spells CASSWGQNTGANALTF. The CDR3 nucleotides are TGCGCCAGCAGTTGGGGACAGAACACTGGGGCCAACGCCCTGACTTTC.